Below, 30 T cell receptor beta chains from the same sample are listed, as sequenced in a study of T cells in placental villitis. These receptors' targets are unknown. Findings and limits, study-wide: Median clonality was approximately 0.055 in villitis of unknown etiology placentae versus 0.005 to 0.007 in controls.

This was the immunoSEQ v4 assay. Clones were read by immunoSEQ multiplex PCR, and TCRdb kept only the in-frame ones, dropping some. The sample has over a thousand clones; 76% are singletons. The source material was placental tissue containing maternal and fetal cells. Receptors originate from a human patient with villitis of unknown etiology; the placental T cells may come from both mother and fetus.

The V gene is TRBV28, the J gene TRBJ2-7; 7 nucleotides match TRBD2. J gave up 5 bases and V 3 bases, and 16 bases lay outside the gene matches. CDR1 is MDHEN, CDR2 SYDVKM, per germline. CDR3 length equals 17 residues. This chain's CDR3 is CASSFIPVLALQHEQYF. The CDR3 DNA reads as TGTGCCAGCAGTTTCATCCCGGTACTAGCGCTCCAACACGAGCAGTACTTC.

This chain joins TRBV25-1 and TRBJ1-1; D gene unclear. CDR1 is MGHDK and CDR2 is SYGVNS in the germline V gene. The CDR3 runs to 14 residues. V lost 3 bases and J lost 1, with 9 bases in between. CDR3 region: CASSDPKGNTEAFF. DNA for the CDR3: TGTGCCAGCAGTGACCCCAAGGGGAACACTGAAGCTTTCTTT.

The rearrangement joins TRBV18 to TRBJ2-4; 12 nucleotides line up with TRBD2. V dropped 4 bases and J dropped 7; count of bases not matched to a gene: 5. This CDR3 comprises 15 residues. Germline V CDR1 and CDR2: KGHSH, LQKENI. The CDR3 nucleotides read TGTGCCAGCTCACTACTAGCGGGAGGCGACAACATTCAGTACTTC. Translation gives CASSLLAGGDNIQYF.

The chain combines TRBV27 with TRBJ2-3; TRBD1 agrees at 8 bases. After removal of 4 bases from V and 7 bases from J, the junction contained 7 bases not matched to a gene. The germline V gene has CDR1 MNHEY and CDR2 SMNVEV (reference sequence). This CDR3 has 14 amino acids. The CDR3 coding sequence is TGTGCCAGCAGTTCTTGGGACAGGCCAAATACGCAGTATTTT. Its protein is CASSSWDRPNTQYF.

The chain joins TRBV2 to TRBJ2-1; D is unresolved. CDR3 length equals 15 residues. The germline V gene encodes CDR1 SNHLY and CDR2 FYNNEI. Between the trimmed V and J ends, which lost 1 base and 8 bases, there was a span of 15 bases. CDR3 protein: CASSEDSLLLDEQFF. The CDR3 DNA follows: TGTGCCAGCAGTGAAGACTCCCTTCTCTTGGATGAGCAGTTCTTC.

V is TRBV7-3 and J is TRBJ2-3, with TRBD2 matching over 7 bases. With V trimmed by 2 bases and J by 0 bases, 5 bases remained unmatched. CDR1 is SGHTA, CDR2 FQGTGA, per germline. This CDR3 is 16 amino acids long. The CDR3, as DNA: TGTGCCAGCAGCTTAGGTAGCGGGTCTAGCACAGATACGCAGTATTTT. This gives the protein CASSLGSGSSTDTQYF.

The chain has TRBV29-1 and TRBJ1-1; D might be TRBD1 (5 bases). V was trimmed by 4 bases and J by 5 bases, leaving 14 bases between them. Germline CDR1 and CDR2: SQVTM and ANQGSEA. CDR3 length: 13 residues. In nucleotides, the CDR3 is TGCAGCGTTGTCCCGGGGGGATGGACTGAAGCTTTCTTT. Its translation: CSVVPGGWTEAFF.

CDR3 sequence reads: CASRRRSSGANVLTF. The CDR3 nucleotides are TGTGCCAGCAGACGACGGAGCTCTGGGGCCAACGTCCTGACTTTC. V usage is TRBV6-5 and J usage is TRBJ2-6; D not resolved. CDR1 and CDR2 from the germline V gene are MNHEY and SVGAGI. V lost 6 bases and J lost 0, with 9 bases in between. There are 15 residues in the CDR3.

This chain uses TRBV5-1 with TRBJ2-3; D is unclear. The germline V gene encodes CDR1 SGHRS and CDR2 YFSETQ. The CDR3 extends over 14 amino acids. Trimming stripped 0 bases from V and 2 bases from J, with 7 bases between. The DNA for the CDR3 is TGCGCCAGCAGCTTGGGTGGGATCACAGATACGCAGTATTTT. The encoded protein is CASSLGGITDTQYF.

The V call is TRBV13, the J call TRBJ2-5; D may be TRBD1 (5 bases). CDR1 PRHDT and CDR2 FYEKMQ come from the germline V gene (reference sequence). The CDR3 has 14 amino acids. V was pared by 5 bases and J by 1 base, with 11 bases between. The CDR3 reads CASSIRQLQETQYF. DNA of the CDR3: TGTGCCAGCAGCATTCGACAGCTCCAAGAGACCCAGTACTTC.

The chain joins TRBV5-4 to TRBJ2-7; 8 nucleotides align to TRBD2. V shed 1 base, J shed 7 bases, and the junction held 7 bases outside the gene matches. CDR1 is SGHNT and CDR2 is YYREEE in the germline V gene (reference sequence). The CDR3 extends over 14 amino acids. The DNA for the CDR3 is TGTGCCAGCAGCTTGTGGGTCCGGGGGGGAGAGCAGTACTTC. As protein: CASSLWVRGGEQYF.

This clone has a single count. This chain joins TRBV29-1 and TRBJ1-1; no clear D gene. CDR1 SQVTM and CDR2 ANQGSEA come from the germline V gene. This CDR3 has 11 amino acids. The CDR3 loop is CSSLVNTEAFF. DNA for the CDR3: TGCAGTTCCTTGGTCAACACTGAAGCTTTCTTT.

The chain joins TRBV6-1 to TRBJ1-5, with unresolved D. The V gene's germline CDR1 is MNHNS and CDR2 SASEGT. Trimming removed 3 bases at V and 6 bases at J, with 9 bases between. There are 13 residues in the CDR3. As DNA, the CDR3 is TGTGCCAGCAGTGACAGGCAGATTCAGCCCCAGCATTTT. Translation gives CASSDRQIQPQHF.

The V call is TRBV9, the J call TRBJ2-3; D is undetermined. Trimming removed 0 bases at V and 6 bases at J, with 2 bases between. This CDR3 has 11 residues. CDR1 and CDR2 from the germline V gene are SGDLS and YYNGEE. Here the CDR3 DNA reads TGTGCCAGCAGCGTAGAGGATACGCAGTATTTT. This encodes CASSVEDTQYF. Variable domain in full (rest from reference TRBV9 and TRBJ2-3): DSGVTQTPKHLITATGQRVTLRCSPRSGDLSVYWYQQSLDQGLQFLIQYYNGEERAKGNILERFSAQQFPDLHSELNLSSLELGDSALYFCASSVEDTQYFGPGTRLTVL.

The count of this clone is one. The chain links TRBV5-8 to TRBJ1-1, with D maybe TRBD1 (5 bases). V lost 3 bases, J lost 5 bases, and 11 bases lay in between. Germline V gives CDR1 SGHTS, CDR2 YDEGEE. This CDR3 comprises 13 residues. This CDR3 reads CASSWTRQTEAFF. The CDR3 nucleotides read TGTGCCAGCAGCTGGACACGGCAAACTGAAGCTTTCTTT.

The chain employs TRBV9 and TRBJ2-3, with D perhaps TRBD2 (6 bases). V was trimmed by 0 bases and J by 5 bases, leaving 13 bases between them. There are 15 residues in the CDR3. Germline lookup yields CDR1 SGDLS and CDR2 YYNGEE. The CDR3 sequence: CASSVATGEVDTQYF. The CDR3 region has the DNA TGTGCCAGCAGCGTAGCTACGGGGGAGGTAGATACGCAGTATTTT. Full variable domain (rest looked up from reference TRBV9 and TRBJ2-3): DSGVTQTPKHLITATGQRVTLRCSPRSGDLSVYWYQQSLDQGLQFLIQYYNGEERAKGNILERFSAQQFPDLHSELNLSSLELGDSALYFCASSVATGEVDTQYFGPGTRLTVL.

Sample share makes this clone large (0.1 to 1%). The chain has TRBV5-1 and TRBJ1-1, with no clear D. CDR1 and CDR2 from the germline V gene are SGHRS and YFSETQ. The V gene lost 4 bases and the J gene lost 1 base, with 11 bases spanning the gap. The CDR3 is 14 amino acids. CDR3 sequence reads: CASSPSVGNTEAFF. In DNA, the CDR3 is TGCGCCAGCAGCCCTTCGGTAGGGAACACTGAAGCTTTCTTT.

The chain employs TRBV2 and TRBJ2-5; D is unresolved. V dropped 1 base and J dropped 2 bases, with 8 bases sitting between them. Germline assignment: CDR1 SNHLY and CDR2 FYNNEI. The CDR3 has 14 residues. CDR3 coding DNA: TGTGCCAGCAGTGAAGAACAAATACAAGAGACCCAGTACTTC. Translation: CASSEEQIQETQYF.

About this clone itself: This sample also contains other DNA sequences that code for the same CDR3. CDR3 amino acids: CASSLGLAGGSSYNEQFF. As DNA, the CDR3 is TGTGCCAGCAGCCTCGGACTAGCGGGTGGGAGCTCCTACAATGAGCAGTTCTTC. The chain combines TRBV9 with TRBJ2-1, with 11 bases aligning to TRBD2. From germline, CDR1 is SGDLS and CDR2 YYNGEE. This CDR3 has 18 residues. Trimming cost V 4 bases and J 0 bases; bases outside gene matches: 9.

The chain uses TRBV7-3 and TRBJ2-2; 10 nucleotides match TRBD2. Trimming took 5 bases from V and 7 from J; bases not matched to a gene: 4. Germline V gene data show CDR1 as SGHTA and CDR2 as FQGTGA. The CDR3 consists of 14 residues. The CDR3 DNA sequence: TGTGCCAGCAGCCCTTGGACTAGCGGCGGGGAGCTGTTTTTT. Its protein product is CASSPWTSGGELFF.

The J gene is TRBJ2-5, the V gene TRBV2; D possibly corresponds to TRBD2 (6 bases). The CDR3 totals 15 residues. V was shortened by 4 bases and J by 0 bases, with 12 bases between the two germline ends. CDR1 SNHLY and CDR2 FYNNEI come from the germline V gene. This chain's CDR3 is CASSGSSEYQETQYF. As DNA, the CDR3 is TGTGCCAGCAGTGGTTCTAGCGAATACCAAGAGACCCAGTACTTC.

On this clone itself: This may stem from a read error, because a much larger clone lies one nucleotide away. The same CDR3 arises from other DNA sequences in this sample as well. The chain combines TRBV5-5 with TRBJ2-7, with a weak D call TRBD1 (6 bases). Per the germline V gene, CDR1 is SGHKS and CDR2 is YYEKEE (reference sequence). This CDR3 is 12 amino acids long. CDR3 in amino acids: CASSLTGNEQYF. CDR3 sequence (DNA): TGTGCCAGCAGCTTAACAGGGAACGAACAGTACTTC.

The V call is TRBV21-1, the J call TRBJ2-1. TRBV21-1 is tagged as a pseudogene. This CDR3 has 15 amino acids. The CDR3 nucleotides are TGTGCCAGCAGCCCAAAAGGGCAGCCATACAATGAGCAGTTCTTC. Protein: CASSPKGQPYNEQFF.

The chain couples TRBV6-2 or TRBV6-3 to TRBJ1-6, with D maybe TRBD1 (6 bases). This CDR3 is built from 16 residues. V lost 5 bases and J 7 bases, leaving 18 bases between the germline ends. Per germline, CDR1 MNHEY and CDR2 SVGEGT. Here the CDR3 DNA reads TGTGCCAGCAGTCCCACCACGGGGGGCGCGAATTCACCCCTCCACTTT. Its protein product is CASSPTTGGANSPLHF.

In the case of this clone: The sample contains more than one DNA sequence encoding this CDR3. The rearrangement uses TRBV16 and TRBJ2-1, with D hard to call. Trimming took off 3 bases at V and 9 bases at J, with 9 bases between the two ends. This CDR3 has 12 amino acids. CDR1 is KGHSY and CDR2 is FQNENV in the germline V gene. This CDR3 is CASSQMGIEQFF. CDR3 bases: TGTGCCAGCAGCCAGATGGGAATTGAGCAGTTCTTC.

V is TRBV6-1 and J is TRBJ2-7; TRBD2 is a possible D gene (6 bases). The CDR3 loop spans 14 amino acids. In germline, CDR1 is MNHNS, CDR2 SASEGT. The ends were cut back, 2 bases at V and 0 bases at J, with 8 bases in the middle. The CDR3 here is CASSEQGGSYEQYF. The DNA of the CDR3 is TGTGCCAGCAGTGAACAGGGAGGCTCCTACGAGCAGTACTTC.

The V call is TRBV5-6, the J call TRBJ2-7; 10 positions agree with TRBD2. There are 15 residues in the CDR3. V was pared by 2 bases and J by 2 bases, with 4 bases of the junction left unmatched. The V gene's germline CDR1 is SGHDT and CDR2 YYEEEE. The CDR3 DNA follows: TGTGCCAGCAGCTTTCAGCGGGAGGGACCCTACGAGCAGTACTTC. Translated, it gives CASSFQREGPYEQYF.

This chain joins TRBV5-4 and TRBJ1-1; 10 nucleotides match TRBD1. CDR3 length: 14 residues. Germline V gene lookup returns CDR1 SGHNT and CDR2 YYREEE (reference sequence). V lost 3 bases to trimming and J lost 4 bases; unmatched junction nucleotides: 3. The CDR3 region is CASSYGQGGTEAFF. CDR3 bases: TGTGCCAGCAGCTACGGACAGGGGGGCACTGAAGCTTTCTTT.

This chain connects TRBV9 to TRBJ2-7; TRBD1 matches at 8 bases. The J segment lost 6 bases and the V segment lost 7 bases, leaving 12 bases of the junction unmatched. The length of the CDR3 is 14 residues. The germline V gene encodes CDR1 SGDLS and CDR2 YYNGEE. The CDR3 DNA reads TGTGCCAGCGGGCAGGGGACAGGCGCCTCCGAGCAGTACTTC. This translates into CASGQGTGASEQYF. The entire variable domain, with the rest obtained from reference TRBV9 and TRBJ2-7, is as follows: DSGVTQTPKHLITATGQRVTLRCSPRSGDLSVYWYQQSLDQGLQFLIQYYNGEERAKGNILERFSAQQFPDLHSELNLSSLELGDSALYFCASGQGTGASEQYFGPGTRLTVT.

In DNA, the CDR3 is TGTGCCAGCAGTTTAATGTATCTCTACGAGCAGTACTTC. Translating it yields CASSLMYLYEQYF. The rearrangement uses TRBV12-3 or TRBV12-4 and TRBJ2-7; D unresolved. CDR3 length equals 13 residues. Trimming shortened V by 2 bases and J by 3 bases, and 8 bases separated the two germline ends.